The 25 T cell receptor beta chains reported below all come from one sample, sequenced in a study of cytomegalovirus exposure and HLA in healthy donors. 13 Jbeta primers and 60 Vbeta primers were used for the PCR. The repertoire was sequenced with immunoSEQ multiplex PCR; TCRdb's copy has only in-frame clones and lacks some. The sample has some 50,000 clones; 65% to 80% are singletons. Sequencing input: PBMCs. All receptors derive from a man between 25 and 39 years old in good health and CMV-seronegative.

This clone was detected a few times. J is TRBJ2-1 and V is TRBV5-6; TRBD2 matches 16 bases. The V gene end was trimmed by 4 bases and the J gene end by 8 bases; junction bases not matched to a gene: 9. The CDR3 contains 17 residues. The germline CDR1 and CDR2 sequences are SGHDT and YYEEEE. CDR3 DNA: TGTGCCAGCAGCGGCGGGACTAGCGGGAGGGCCTGGGATGAGCAGTTCTTC. Translated, it gives CASSGGTSGRAWDEQFF.

The J gene is TRBJ2-1, the V gene TRBV29-1; 12 bases match TRBD2. With V trimmed by 6 bases and J by 10 bases, 7 bases remained unmatched. Looked up from germline, CDR1 is SQVTM and CDR2 is ANQGSEA. This CDR3 contains 13 residues. The CDR3 region has the DNA TGCAGCGTGGACCGGACTAGCGGGATCGAGCAGTTCTTC. Protein sequence: CSVDRTSGIEQFF.

There are a few counts of this clone. V and J are TRBV21-1 and TRBJ2-5; whether TRBD2, the table's D call, matches the DNA was not checked. TRBV21-1 is labeled a pseudogene. This CDR3 comprises 17 residues. The CDR3 region has the DNA TGTGCCAGCAGCAAAGGGGGACTAGCGGGGCCGAAAGAGACCCAGTACTTC. Protein: CASSKGGLAGPKETQYF.

The chain carries TRBV11-1 and TRBJ2-1; D unresolved. Germline V gene data show CDR1 as SGHAT and CDR2 as FQDESV (reference sequence). V dropped 3 bases and J dropped 0 bases, with 12 bases sitting between them. This CDR3 is built from 16 residues. CDR3: CASSFDSPGSYNEQFF. In DNA, the CDR3 is TGTGCCAGCAGCTTCGACTCCCCGGGCTCCTACAATGAGCAGTTCTTC.

This rearrangement joins TRBV7-9 to TRBJ1-2, with D perhaps TRBD1 (6 bases). This CDR3 is built from 13 residues. V lost 5 bases to trimming and J lost 4 bases, with 11 bases between them. Germline V lookup: CDR1 SEHNR, CDR2 FQNEAQ (reference sequence). The chain's CDR3 is CASSPWGPYGYTF. For the CDR3, the DNA is TGTGCCAGCAGCCCCTGGGGGCCCTATGGCTACACCTTC. Drawing the rest from reference TRBV7-9 and TRBJ1-2, the complete variable domain is DTGVSQNPRHKITKRGQNVTFRCDPISEHNRLYWYRQTLGQGPEFLTYFQNEAQLEKSRLLSDRFSAERPKGSFSTLEIQRTEQGDSAMYLCASSPWGPYGYTFGSGTRLTVV.

The chain employs TRBV5-1 and TRBJ2-1, with TRBD2 as a possible D gene (6 bases). The V and J ends lost 3 bases and 8 bases respectively, with 12 bases between them. The CDR3 is 13 amino acids. Germline V CDR1 and CDR2: SGHRS, YFSETQ. DNA for the CDR3: TGCGCCAGCAGCTCACGGGAGATCGATGAGCAGTTCTTC. Amino acids: CASSSREIDEQFF. The full variable domain, rest sourced from reference TRBV5-1 and TRBJ2-1, is KAGVTQTPRYLIKTRGQQVTLSCSPISGHRSVSWYQQTPGQGLQFLFEYFSETQRNKGNFPGRFSGRQFSNSRSEMNVSTLELGDSALYLCASSSREIDEQFFGPGTRLTVL.

The chain employs TRBV5-1 and TRBJ2-7; D is perhaps TRBD2 (5 bases). CDR1 and CDR2 from the germline V gene are SGHRS and YFSETQ. V was shortened by 1 base and J by 6 bases, with 8 bases between the two germline ends. The CDR3 length is 12 residues. In DNA form, the CDR3 reads TGCGCCAGCAGCTTGACGGGAAGCGAGCAGTACTTC. Amino acids: CASSLTGSEQYF.

The genes are TRBV6-4 and TRBJ2-1, with TRBD2 matching 8 bases. CDR3 length: 14 amino acids. Germline V lookup: CDR1 MRHNA, CDR2 SNTAGT. The V and J ends lost 2 bases and 6 bases, in that order; junction bases with no gene match: 3. The CDR3 region is CASSDLAGGNEQFF. CDR3 in DNA: TGTGCCAGCAGTGACCTAGCGGGTGGCAATGAGCAGTTCTTC.

The chain is built from TRBV6-5 and TRBJ1-1; D is uncertain. Germline CDR1 reads MNHEY; CDR2 reads SVGAGI. V dropped 6 bases and J dropped 1 base, with 12 bases sitting between them. The length of the CDR3 is 14 residues. CDR3 amino acids: CASSERGGNTEAFF. The DNA for the CDR3 is TGTGCCAGCAGCGAACGTGGAGGGAACACTGAAGCTTTCTTT.

This clone has just a few counts. This chain uses TRBV6-7 with TRBJ2-6, with D unresolved. TRBV6-7 is filed as an ORF, its function uncertain. CDR3 length: 14 residues. V dropped 2 bases and J dropped 12 bases, with 14 bases sitting between them. CDR3 sequence reads: CASSYAASTRVLTF. The CDR3 DNA reads as TGTGCCAGCAGTTACGCGGCTTCCACGCGCGTCCTGACTTTC.

This chain connects TRBV11-2 to TRBJ1-1, with D tentatively TRBD1 (5 bases). CDR3 length: 13 amino acids. Looked up from germline, CDR1 is SGHAT and CDR2 is FQNNGV. The V end lost 0 bases, the J end lost 6 bases, and 8 bases lay between the germline ends. CDR3 sequence: CASSLDLGAEAFF. The CDR3 region has the DNA TGTGCCAGCAGCTTAGATCTAGGGGCTGAAGCTTTCTTT. Variable domain in full (rest from reference TRBV11-2 and TRBJ1-1): EAGVAQSPRYKIIEKRQSVAFWCNPISGHATLYWYQQILGQGPKLLIQFQNNGVVDDSQLPKDRFSAERLKGVDSTLKIQPAKLEDSAVYLCASSLDLGAEAFFGQGTRLTVV.

The V and J genes are TRBV6-1 and TRBJ1-2; the match to TRBD1 covers 8 bases. The germline CDR1 and CDR2 sequences are MNHNS and SASEGT. The CDR3 is 15 amino acids. Germline trimming cut 4 bases from V and 5 bases from J; bases unmatched to any gene: 9. The CDR3 DNA follows: TGTGCCAGCAGTGTTTCGACAGGGGTGGGATATGGCTACACCTTC. Translating it yields CASSVSTGVGYGYTF.

The chain couples TRBV7-8 to TRBJ2-5, with D possibly matching TRBD1 (6 bases). V dropped 0 bases and J dropped 5 bases, with 19 bases sitting between them. Germline assignment: CDR1 SGHVS and CDR2 FQNEAQ. The CDR3 sequence is 17 residues long. CDR3 amino acids: CASSLAGRTGSIETQYF. The CDR3 DNA reads TGTGCCAGCAGCTTAGCGGGAAGAACAGGGAGTATCGAGACCCAGTACTTC.

The chain links TRBV2 to TRBJ1-5; D is perhaps TRBD1 (5 bases). The germline V and J ends were trimmed by 6 bases and 3 bases, with 12 bases remaining between them. Germline V gives CDR1 SNHLY, CDR2 FYNNEI. The CDR3 extends over 14 amino acids. The CDR3 loop reads CASSRVSNNQPQHF. DNA of the CDR3: TGTGCCAGCAGCAGGGTTTCGAACAATCAGCCCCAGCATTTT.

This clone was observed a handful of times. The chain links TRBV19 to TRBJ1-1; possible D gene TRBD1, 5 bases. The V gene's germline CDR1 is LNHDA and CDR2 SQIVND (reference sequence). V was trimmed by 6 bases and J by 0 bases, leaving 14 bases between them. CDR3 length: 15 residues. CDR3 sequence: CASSLRVEMNTEAFF. The DNA for the CDR3 is TGTGCCAGTAGCCTCAGGGTCGAGATGAACACTGAAGCTTTCTTT.

The V and J genes are TRBV7-9 and TRBJ2-5; 15 bases fit TRBD2. CDR3 length: 17 residues. After removal of 5 bases from V and 3 bases from J, the junction contained 7 bases not matched to a gene. Germline values: CDR1 SEHNR, CDR2 FQNEAQ (reference sequence). The CDR3 DNA reads TGTGCCAGCAGCCCACGGACTAGCGGGAGGGAGGAAGAGACCCAGTACTTC. Protein: CASSPRTSGREEETQYF.

The chain employs TRBV18 and TRBJ2-7, with 7 bases aligning to TRBD1. V lost 4 bases and J lost 6; bases outside the gene matches: 9. CDR3 length equals 14 residues. From germline, CDR1 is KGHSH and CDR2 LQKENI. The CDR3 protein is CASSLLEGAGEQYF. CDR3 bases: TGTGCCAGCTCACTCTTAGAGGGGGCGGGCGAGCAGTACTTC.

This clone has only one observation. The chain links TRBV10-1 to TRBJ1-1; no clear D gene. With 2 bases removed from V and 8 bases from J, the gap between germline ends came to 9 bases. Germline CDR1 reads WNHNN; CDR2 reads SYGVQD (reference sequence). The CDR3 covers 12 residues. The CDR3, as DNA: TGCGCCAGCAGTGAGGGGCTGCTAGAAGCTTTCTTT. Translated: CASSEGLLEAFF.

V is TRBV19 and J is TRBJ2-7; TRBD1 aligns across 7 bases. CDR3 length equals 15 residues. Germline trimming cut 6 bases from V and 1 base from J; bases unmatched to any gene: 9. The V gene's germline CDR1 is LNHDA and CDR2 SQIVND (reference sequence). The CDR3 loop reads CASREETGPSYEQYF. CDR3 DNA sequence: TGTGCCAGTAGGGAGGAGACAGGGCCATCCTACGAGCAGTACTTC.

V is TRBV19 and J is TRBJ1-5; TRBD1 matches at 10 bases. Trimming cost V 6 bases and J 1 base; bases outside gene matches: 3. The CDR3 is 15 residues long. Germline loops: CDR1 LNHDA, CDR2 SQIVND (reference sequence). The CDR3 DNA reads as TGTGCCAGTAGACCGGGACAGGGGAGCAATCAGCCCCAGCATTTT. Its protein is CASRPGQGSNQPQHF.

This chain joins TRBV27 and TRBJ2-1, with D perhaps TRBD2 (7 bases). This CDR3 comprises 14 residues. V lost 10 bases and J lost 5, with 18 bases in between. CDR1 MNHEY and CDR2 SMNVEV come from the germline V gene (reference sequence). The CDR3 is CATRRGGVNNEQFF. The CDR3 coding sequence is TGTGCCACCAGAAGAGGGGGGGTAAACAATGAGCAGTTCTTC.

In DNA, the CDR3 is TGTGCCATCAGACCGGGACAGGGTACGTCTGGGGCCAACGTCCTGACTTTC. Translated, it gives CAIRPGQGTSGANVLTF. The chain links TRBV10-3 to TRBJ2-6; TRBD1 aligns across 9 bases. The V segment lost 6 bases and the J segment 1 base; nucleotides outside the gene matches: 7. The CDR3 consists of 17 residues. Germline V gene lookup returns CDR1 ENHRY and CDR2 SYGVKD.

This clone turned up a few times. The chain carries TRBV6-1 and TRBJ1-1; possibly TRBD1 for D (6 bases). This CDR3 is 13 amino acids long. Germline V gene data show CDR1 as MNHNS and CDR2 as SASEGT. Trimming removed 9 bases from V and 5 bases from J, with 16 bases in between. The CDR3 DNA follows: TGTGCCAGTAGTACTACAGGGCTGACTGAAGCTTTCTTT. This translates into CASSTTGLTEAFF.

This rearrangement joins TRBV7-9 to TRBJ1-1; TRBD1 agrees at 10 bases. Germline-derived CDR1 and CDR2 are SEHNR and FQNEAQ (reference sequence). The CDR3 loop spans 13 amino acids. Unmatched junction bases numbered 7, after V lost 5 bases and J lost 10 bases. The DNA of the CDR3 is TGTGCCAGCAGCCCCGGACAGGGGGTCGGAGCTTTCTTT. This gives the protein CASSPGQGVGAFF.

The rearrangement links TRBV29-1 to TRBJ1-1, with D unresolved. The germline V and J ends were trimmed by 3 bases and 6 bases, with 14 bases remaining between them. Germline V gene sequence: CDR1 SQVTM, CDR2 ANQGSEA. The CDR3 is 13 residues long. The CDR3 reads CSVDGWREAEAFF. The CDR3 region has the DNA TGCAGCGTTGACGGATGGAGGGAGGCTGAAGCTTTCTTT.